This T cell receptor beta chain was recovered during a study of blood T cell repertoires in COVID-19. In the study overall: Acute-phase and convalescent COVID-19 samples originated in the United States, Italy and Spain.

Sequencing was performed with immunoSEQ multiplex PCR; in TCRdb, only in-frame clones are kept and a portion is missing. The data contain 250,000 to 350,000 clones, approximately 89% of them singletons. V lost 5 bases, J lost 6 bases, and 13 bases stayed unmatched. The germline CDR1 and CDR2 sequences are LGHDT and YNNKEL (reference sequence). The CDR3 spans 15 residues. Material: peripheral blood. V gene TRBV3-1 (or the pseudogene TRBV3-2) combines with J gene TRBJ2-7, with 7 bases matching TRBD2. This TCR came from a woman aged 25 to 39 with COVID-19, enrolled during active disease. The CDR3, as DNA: TGTGCCAGCAGCAAGGTTCTTGCGGGAGAGGGCGAGCAGTACTTC. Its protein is CASSKVLAGEGEQYF.